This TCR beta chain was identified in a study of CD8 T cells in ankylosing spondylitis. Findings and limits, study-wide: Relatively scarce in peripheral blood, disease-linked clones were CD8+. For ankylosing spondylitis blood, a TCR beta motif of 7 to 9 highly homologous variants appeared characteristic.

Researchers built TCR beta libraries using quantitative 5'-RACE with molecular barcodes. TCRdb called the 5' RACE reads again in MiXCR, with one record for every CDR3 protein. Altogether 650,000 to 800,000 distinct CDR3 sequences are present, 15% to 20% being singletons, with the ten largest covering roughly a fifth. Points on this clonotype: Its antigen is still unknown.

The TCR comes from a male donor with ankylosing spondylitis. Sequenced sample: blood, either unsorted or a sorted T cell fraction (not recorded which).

CDR3 in DNA: TGTGCCAGCAGACCCCCCTCACCAGGTTACTACGAGCAGTACTTC. This codes for CASRPPSPGYYEQYF. The chain joins TRBV7-9 to TRBJ2-7; D gene ambiguous. This CDR3 spans 15 amino acids. Between the trimmed V and J ends, which lost 6 bases and 3 bases, there was a span of 18 bases. CDR1 SEHNR and CDR2 FQNEAQ come from the germline V gene (reference sequence). Full variable domain (remainder filled in from reference TRBV7-9 and TRBJ2-7): DTGVSQNPRHKITKRGQNVTFRCDPISEHNRLYWYRQTLGQGPEFLTYFQNEAQLEKSRLLSDRFSAERPKGSFSTLEIQRTEQGDSAMYLCASRPPSPGYYEQYFGPGTRLTVT.